The next 32 T cell receptor beta chains were all read from a single sample in a study of identical twins. Via MiXCR, TCRdb re-called the 5' RACE reads, giving one row per CDR3 protein. The data hold about 530,000 distinct CDR3 sequences, with around 24% observed a single time. Another study also made use of these data, one on yellow fever vaccine responses in identical twins.

Sequenced sample: CD4+ T cells sorted from blood. The receptors were gathered from a woman aged 18-29 years in good health.

The rearrangement uses TRBV20-1 and TRBJ1-3, with D unresolved. V was clipped by 2 bases and J by 0 bases, with 11 bases between them. Germline CDR1 reads DFQATT; CDR2 reads SNEGSKA (reference sequence). The CDR3 is made up of 15 amino acids. DNA of the CDR3: TGCAGTGCTAGACCAACACCGAGCTCTGGAAACACCATATATTTT. This codes for CSARPTPSSGNTIYF.

This rearrangement joins TRBV10-1 to TRBJ2-1; tentative D call: TRBD2 (5 bases). This CDR3 contains 16 residues. V was cut by 3 bases and J by 1 base, with 13 bases left in between. Germline CDR1 reads WNHNN; CDR2 reads SYGVQD (reference sequence). The CDR3 DNA reads as TGCGCCAGCAGTGACCGGACTCCCAAGTCCTACAATGAGCAGTTCTTC. It yields the protein CASSDRTPKSYNEQFF.

The rearrangement uses TRBV12-3 or TRBV12-4 and TRBJ1-2; D uncertain. Trimming shortened V by 2 bases and J by 0 bases, and 7 bases separated the two germline ends. The CDR3 extends over 14 amino acids. CDR3 residues: CASSLQPANYGYTF. Here the CDR3 DNA reads TGTGCCAGCAGTTTACAACCAGCTAACTATGGCTACACCTTC.

This clonotype was counted between two and nine times. This chain links TRBV5-1 with TRBJ1-2; 10 bases fit TRBD1. Germline CDR1 reads SGHRS; CDR2 reads YFSETQ. This CDR3 has 17 residues. V shed 1 base and J 1 base; nucleotides not matched to a gene: 7. The CDR3 reads CASSLLGTGDINYGYTF. The CDR3 region has the DNA TGCGCCAGCAGCTTGCTCGGGACAGGGGATATTAACTATGGCTACACCTTC.

This chain's CDR3 is CAISESRGAMNTEAFF. CDR3 coding DNA: TGTGCCATCAGTGAGTCTCGGGGGGCGATGAACACTGAAGCTTTCTTT. The chain links TRBV10-3 to TRBJ1-1; D possibly corresponds to TRBD1 (6 bases). CDR1 ENHRY and CDR2 SYGVKD come from the germline V gene. CDR3 length: 16 amino acids. Trimming stripped 0 bases from V and 0 bases from J, with 11 bases between.

This clonotype was observed many times. This chain connects TRBV20-1 to TRBJ1-5; no definite D call. The V end lost 1 base, the J end lost 0 bases, and 7 bases lay between the germline ends. Germline V gives CDR1 DFQATT, CDR2 SNEGSKA (reference sequence). There are 14 residues in the CDR3. For the CDR3, the DNA is TGCAGTGCTAGAGTTGATACTAGCAATCAGCCCCAGCATTTT. It is translated as CSARVDTSNQPQHF.

Only a few counts were recorded for this clonotype. The gene calls are TRBV5-1 and TRBJ2-3, with D perhaps assigned TRBD1 or TRBD2 (5 bases each). The CDR3 is 15 amino acids. The germline V and J ends were trimmed by 1 base and 2 bases, with 11 bases remaining between them. Per the germline V gene, CDR1 is SGHRS and CDR2 is YFSETQ. CDR3 in DNA: TGCGCCAGCAGCTTGTTAGGGGAGTCCACAGATACGCAGTATTTT. It specifies CASSLLGESTDTQYF.

The chain links TRBV7-2 to TRBJ2-7; a weak D match, TRBD1 (6 bases). Trimming took off 1 base at V and 4 bases at J, with 8 bases between the two ends. Germline V gene data show CDR1 as SGHTA and CDR2 as FQGNSA. There are 13 residues in the CDR3. CDR3 bases: TGTGCCAGCAGCTTAGGGACAGAATACGAGCAGTACGTC. Its translation is CASSLGTEYEQYV.

The V and J genes are TRBV9 and TRBJ2-5; TRBD2 aligns across 7 bases. Trimming cost V 0 bases and J 3 bases; bases outside gene matches: 2. Germline-derived CDR1 and CDR2 are SGDLS and YYNGEE. This CDR3 has 14 residues. The CDR3 region is CASSVGGTKETQYF. For the CDR3, the DNA is TGTGCCAGCAGCGTAGGTGGGACTAAAGAGACCCAGTACTTC.

This chain uses TRBV20-1 with TRBJ1-1, with D maybe TRBD1 (5 bases). Germline assignment: CDR1 DFQATT and CDR2 SNEGSKA (reference sequence). Trimming removed 4 bases at V and 3 bases at J, with 15 bases between. The CDR3 consists of 14 residues. CDR3 nucleotide sequence: TGCAGTGCTACACAAACAGGTGGGGACACTGAAGCTTTCTTT. Its translation: CSATQTGGDTEAFF.

This chain joins TRBV11-1 and TRBJ2-1; 10 bases fit TRBD2. The J segment lost 3 bases and the V segment lost 5 bases, leaving 13 bases of the junction unmatched. This CDR3 contains 18 residues. Germline V gene lookup returns CDR1 SGHAT and CDR2 FQDESV (reference sequence). CDR3 residues: CASSPLSLLAGLYNEQFF. The CDR3 DNA follows: TGTGCCAGCAGCCCGCTCTCCTTACTAGCGGGACTCTACAATGAGCAGTTCTTC.

This clonotype is a singleton in its sample. This chain joins TRBV11-2 and TRBJ2-2, with D maybe TRBD1 (6 bases). Germline loops: CDR1 SGHAT, CDR2 FQNNGV. This CDR3 is 16 amino acids long. V lost 9 bases, J lost 1 base, and 18 bases lay in between. For the CDR3, the DNA is TGTGCCAGTAGGAACCTCCGGGACAAGAACACCGGGGAGCTGTTTTTT. Protein sequence: CASRNLRDKNTGELFF.

The rearrangement joins TRBV7-3 to TRBJ2-5; D call uncertain. This CDR3 has 13 residues. Per the germline V gene, CDR1 is SGHTA and CDR2 is FQGTGA. V was clipped by 0 bases and J by 2 bases, with 4 bases between them. CDR3 nucleotides: TGTGCCAGCAGCTTAACCAATCAAGAGACCCAGTACTTC. This encodes CASSLTNQETQYF. Full variable domain (missing parts from reference TRBV7-3 and TRBJ2-5): GAGVSQTPSNKVTEKGKYVELRCDPISGHTALYWYRQSLGQGPEFLIYFQGTGAADDSGLPNDRFFAVRPEGSVSTLKIQRTERGDSAVYLCASSLTNQETQYFGPGTRLLVL.

This clonotype has at least ten counts. The rearrangement joins TRBV20-1 to TRBJ2-7; TRBD2 aligns across 10 bases. CDR1 is DFQATT, CDR2 SNEGSKA, per germline (reference sequence). The CDR3 totals 19 residues. Losses at the gene ends were 1 base for V and 0 bases for J; bases not matched to a gene: 15. The CDR3 here is CSARGLMGVAGGYSYEQYF. DNA for the CDR3: TGCAGTGCTAGAGGGTTGATGGGAGTAGCGGGAGGTTACTCCTACGAGCAGTACTTC.

The chain carries TRBV27 and TRBJ2-1; the D is unclear. Germline assignment: CDR1 MNHEY and CDR2 SMNVEV (reference sequence). The CDR3 loop spans 14 amino acids. V was shortened by 5 bases and J by 0 bases, with 8 bases between the two germline ends. CDR3 protein: CASSLINSYNEQFF. CDR3 nucleotides: TGTGCCAGCAGTCTAATAAACTCCTACAATGAGCAGTTCTTC.

The chain employs TRBV12-3 or TRBV12-4 and TRBJ2-1, with 9 bases that match TRBD2. The CDR3 loop spans 20 amino acids. V gave up 5 bases and J gave up 1 base; unmatched junction bases: 18. The CDR3 is CASSTPGRLAGPYSYNEQFF. CDR3 in DNA: TGTGCCAGCAGTACCCCCGGTAGGCTAGCGGGACCGTATTCCTACAATGAGCAGTTCTTC.

This clonotype was seen a single time. The chain carries TRBV24-1 and TRBJ2-7, with 8 bases fitting TRBD1. In germline, CDR1 is KGHDR, CDR2 SFDVKD. This CDR3 has 15 residues. With V trimmed by 4 bases and J by 3 bases, 7 bases remained unmatched. CDR3 bases: TGTGCCACCAGTGAATACCGGGACAGGTACTACGAGCAGTACTTC. Encoded protein: CATSEYRDRYYEQYF.

There are a few counts of this clonotype. The genes are TRBV10-3 and TRBJ1-1; D ambiguous. The length of the CDR3 is 12 residues. CDR1 and CDR2 from the germline V gene are ENHRY and SYGVKD. The V end lost 0 bases, the J end lost 5 bases, and 4 bases lay between the germline ends. The CDR3 nucleotides are TGTGCCATCAGTGAGTCGGGGACTGAAGCTTTCTTT. Its protein product is CAISESGTEAFF.

This clonotype was observed a few times. The V and J genes are TRBV3-1 and TRBJ1-2, with D perhaps matching TRBD1 (6 bases). V was pared by 4 bases and J by 3 bases, with 9 bases between. The CDR3 sequence is 13 residues long. Germline CDR1 and CDR2: LGHDT and YNNKEL (reference sequence). CDR3 nucleotides: TGTGCCAGCAGCCGAGGACAGCACTATGGCTACACCTTC. Protein sequence: CASSRGQHYGYTF. The full variable domain, its missing parts supplied by reference TRBV3-1 and TRBJ1-2, is DTAVSQTPKYLVTQMGNDKSIKCEQNLGHDTMYWYKQDSKKFLKIMFSYNNKELIINETVPNRFSPKSPDKAHLNLHINSLELGDSAVYFCASSRGQHYGYTFGSGTRLTVV.

This clonotype was detected a few times. This chain links TRBV6-5 with TRBJ1-1, with D possibly being TRBD1 (6 bases). Looked up from germline, CDR1 is MNHEY and CDR2 is SVGAGI. Deletions cut 2 bases from V and 5 bases from J, with 15 bases between. This CDR3 comprises 15 residues. The CDR3 reads CASSYPGGAGTEAFF. The DNA of the CDR3 is TGTGCCAGCAGTTACCCGGGGGGCGCGGGTACTGAAGCTTTCTTT.

This chain joins TRBV10-3 and TRBJ2-2, with TRBD1 as a possible D gene (7 bases). CDR3 length equals 16 residues. The germline V gene encodes CDR1 ENHRY and CDR2 SYGVKD. With 4 bases removed from V and 5 bases from J, the gap between germline ends came to 17 bases. CDR3 DNA sequence: TGTGCCATCAGTGGAAACAGGGGAGGCGGGACCGGGGAGCTGTTTTTT. Protein: CAISGNRGGGTGELFF.

The rearrangement joins TRBV4-2 to TRBJ2-1; the D is unclear. V lost 0 bases, J lost 3 bases, and 12 bases lay in between. The V gene's germline CDR1 is LGHNA and CDR2 YNFKEQ. The CDR3 is 16 amino acids. CDR3 sequence (DNA): TGTGCCAGCAGCCAAGACGGTAGCAGCCTCTACAATGAGCAGTTCTTC. Residues: CASSQDGSSLYNEQFF.

This clonotype was counted a few times. The DNA for the CDR3 is TGTGCCAGCAGTCCGGGGATGGGCTATGGCTACACCTTC. Its protein is CASSPGMGYGYTF. V is TRBV6-6 and J is TRBJ1-2; D call uncertain. The V end was cut by 5 bases, the J end by 4 bases, with 11 bases between. Germline CDR1 MNHNY, CDR2 SVGAGI (reference sequence). This CDR3 has 13 amino acids.

This chain links TRBV12-3 or TRBV12-4 with TRBJ2-2; 10 bases agree with TRBD1. CDR3 length equals 16 residues. Trimming at V came to 5 bases and at J to 8 bases, leaving 11 bases not matched to a gene. The CDR3 DNA sequence: TGTGCCAGCAGTACCCGACAGGGGGCCTTTGTAGGGGAGCTGTTTTTT. Protein product: CASSTRQGAFVGELFF.

This clonotype was counted between two and nine times. The chain joins TRBV4-1 to TRBJ2-4, with D perhaps TRBD2 (5 bases). In germline, CDR1 is MGHRA, CDR2 YSYEKL. V gave up 4 bases and J gave up 3 bases, with 16 bases separating them. This CDR3 comprises 16 residues. The CDR3 DNA follows: TGCGCCAGCAGCCGTGATCTAAGACGGGACAAAAACATTCAGTACTTC. Its translation: CASSRDLRRDKNIQYF.

This clonotype showed up just a few times. V and J are TRBV20-1 and TRBJ1-5; D is unclear. Germline CDR1 DFQATT, CDR2 SNEGSKA (reference sequence). The CDR3 has 13 residues. V lost 6 bases to trimming and J lost 8 bases, with 17 bases between them. The CDR3 spells CSANPGFREPQHF. The CDR3 DNA is TGCAGTGCAAACCCGGGGTTTCGGGAGCCCCAGCATTTT.

In its sample, this clonotype was seen a few times. The chain links TRBV28 to TRBJ2-4, with 10 positions matching TRBD2. J lost 12 bases, V lost 2 bases, and 16 bases had no gene match. Germline assignment: CDR1 MDHEN and CDR2 SYDVKM. This CDR3 region has 17 residues. The CDR3 protein is CASSLPSFQREGRNQYF. The CDR3 DNA follows: TGTGCCAGCAGTTTACCCTCATTCCAGCGGGAGGGCCGGAATCAGTACTTC.

This sequence joins TRBV19 and TRBJ1-1, with D tentatively TRBD1 (5 bases). CDR1 is LNHDA and CDR2 is SQIVND in the germline V gene (reference sequence). This CDR3 is 16 amino acids long. Trimming left V 4 bases short and J 4 bases short, with 19 bases between. As DNA, the CDR3 is TGTGCCAGTAGTACCCGAGGGACCTCACTGGGCACTGAAGCTTTCTTT. It translates to CASSTRGTSLGTEAFF.

V and J are TRBV18 and TRBJ2-1; a possible D gene is TRBD2 (5 bases). Trimming left V 3 bases short and J 3 bases short, with 27 bases between. The CDR3 is 20 amino acids. Looked up from germline, CDR1 is KGHSH and CDR2 is LQKENI. DNA of the CDR3: TGTGCCAGCTCACCCACCCCGCCTAGGGAGACCCTCCCTTACTACAATGAGCAGTTCTTC. Amino acids: CASSPTPPRETLPYYNEQFF.

In this sample, this clonotype turned up a few times. The chain recombines TRBV5-1 with TRBJ2-1; TRBD2 matches at 12 bases. CDR1 is SGHRS, CDR2 YFSETQ, per germline. This CDR3 is built from 15 residues. Trimming took 5 bases from V and 5 from J; bases not matched to a gene: 5. In nucleotides, the CDR3 is TGCGCCAGCAGTTTACGGACTAGCGGGGACAATGAGCAGTTCTTC. It translates to CASSLRTSGDNEQFF.

The rearrangement links TRBV5-1 to TRBJ1-1, with a weak D call TRBD1 (6 bases). This CDR3 comprises 12 residues. V lost 4 bases, J lost 11 bases, and 15 bases lay in between. CDR1 SGHRS and CDR2 YFSETQ come from the germline V gene. CDR3 region: CASSGGGGRAFF. The CDR3, as DNA: TGCGCCAGCAGCGGGGGCGGGGGCCGGGCTTTCTTT. The variable domain in full, with the rest retrieved from reference TRBV5-1 and TRBJ1-1, is KAGVTQTPRYLIKTRGQQVTLSCSPISGHRSVSWYQQTPGQGLQFLFEYFSETQRNKGNFPGRFSGRQFSNSRSEMNVSTLELGDSALYLCASSGGGGRAFFGQGTRLTVV.

At least ten counts were recorded for this clonotype. The V gene is TRBV5-1, the J gene TRBJ2-3, with D possibly matching TRBD2 (5 bases). Germline V lookup: CDR1 SGHRS, CDR2 YFSETQ. With 0 bases removed from V and 1 base from J, the gap between germline ends came to 9 bases. The CDR3 covers 15 residues. The CDR3 loop reads CASSLVGSGTDTQYF. DNA of the CDR3: TGCGCCAGCAGCTTGGTCGGTAGCGGCACAGATACGCAGTATTTT.